The 11 T cell receptor beta chains below all came from one sample that was sequenced in a study of blood T cell repertoires in COVID-19 (dated by TCRdb to about 2020). The protocol used for the library was the immunoSEQ multiplex PCR assay. Sourced from immuneACCESS, this table was stored by TCRdb with only in-frame sequences that have V and J called. A share of the clones is absent; for the studies checked, an unresolved V gene accounts for under half, and the remainder has no known explanation. Here the sample has 240,000 or so clones; 81% occur a single time. 6.5% to 8.5% of the sample comes from the top ten. The material sequenced was peripheral blood. These receptors originate from a woman of 80 years or more with COVID-19, enrolled during active disease.

V gene TRBV19 combines with J gene TRBJ2-1; 11 bases align to TRBD2. The CDR3 spans 17 residues. V shed 5 bases, J shed 0 bases, and the junction held 6 bases outside the gene matches. The germline V gene encodes CDR1 LNHDA and CDR2 SQIVND (reference sequence). The CDR3 spells CASSRSTSGVSYNEQFF. In DNA, the CDR3 is TGTGCCAGTAGTCGATCGACTAGCGGGGTCTCCTACAATGAGCAGTTCTTC.

This rearrangement joins TRBV4-2 to TRBJ2-5, with 10 bases aligning to TRBD2. CDR3 size: 18 residues. Trimming cost V 1 base and J 7 bases; bases outside gene matches: 15. Germline CDR1 reads LGHNA; CDR2 reads YNFKEQ. The CDR3 region is CASSQGGASGGPGGTQYF. CDR3 nucleotides: TGTGCCAGCAGCCAAGGGGGGGCTAGCGGGGGCCCCGGTGGGACCCAGTACTTC.

The chain links TRBV14 to TRBJ2-5, with TRBD2 matching over 7 bases. Germline CDR1 reads SGHDN; CDR2 reads FVKESK. The CDR3 length is 15 residues. V gave up 4 bases and J gave up 2 bases; unmatched junction bases: 7. The CDR3 spells CASSLERGIQETQYF. The CDR3 DNA is TGTGCCAGCAGCCTGGAGCGGGGAATACAAGAGACCCAGTACTTC.

V and J are TRBV2 and TRBJ2-5; the D is unclear. Germline V gene data show CDR1 as SNHLY and CDR2 as FYNNEI. Trimming cost V 5 bases and J 3 bases, with 10 bases left between them. The CDR3 has 13 residues. In DNA, the CDR3 is TGTGCCAGCAGTCCAGGTATTAAAGAGACCCAGTACTTC. Its protein product is CASSPGIKETQYF. Together with reference TRBV2 and TRBJ2-5, the CDR3 gives the full variable domain: EPEVTQTPSHQVTQMGQEVILRCVPISNHLYFYWYRQILGQKVEFLVSFYNNEISEKSEIFDDQFSVERPDGSNFTLKIRSTKLEDSAMYFCASSPGIKETQYFGPGTRLLVL.

This rearrangement joins TRBV27 to TRBJ1-2; 8 bases fit TRBD1. The germline V gene has CDR1 MNHEY and CDR2 SMNVEV (reference sequence). This CDR3 comprises 14 residues. V shed 7 bases, J shed 6 bases, and the junction held 10 bases outside the gene matches. CDR3 amino acids: CASTDLGQGHGYTF. The CDR3 nucleotides are TGTGCCAGCACCGACCTCGGACAGGGTCATGGCTACACCTTC.

This chain links TRBV30 with TRBJ2-1; 7 nucleotides agree with TRBD2. V shed 2 bases, J shed 2 bases, and the junction held 9 bases outside the gene matches. The CDR3 is 16 amino acids. Germline V gene lookup returns CDR1 GTSNPN and CDR2 SVGIG (reference sequence). CDR3: CAWSNRLALTYNEQFF. As DNA, the CDR3 is TGTGCCTGGAGTAACAGACTAGCCCTAACCTACAATGAGCAGTTCTTC.

CDR3 in amino acids: CASSLFGDGDTQYF. The CDR3, as DNA: TGTGCCAGCAGTTTGTTCGGGGATGGTGATACGCAGTATTTT. The V gene is TRBV28, the J gene TRBJ2-3; tentatively, D is TRBD2 (5 bases). The germline V gene encodes CDR1 MDHEN and CDR2 SYDVKM. Trimming took off 3 bases at V and 6 bases at J, with 13 bases between the two ends. CDR3 length: 14 amino acids.

The chain is built from TRBV18 and TRBJ1-1; a possible D gene is TRBD1 (5 bases). Germline CDR1 KGHSH, CDR2 LQKENI. V was pared by 1 base and J by 10 bases, with 16 bases between. The CDR3 sequence is 14 residues long. DNA of the CDR3: TGTGCCAGCTCACCACAGGACACCTTTTTTGGAGCTTTCTTT. This encodes CASSPQDTFFGAFF.

Concerning this clone itself: Other DNA sequences in this sample translate to the same CDR3. V is TRBV5-1 and J is TRBJ2-3; 9 bases agree with TRBD2. The CDR3 runs to 15 residues. Looked up from germline, CDR1 is SGHRS and CDR2 is YFSETQ. Losses at the gene ends were 1 base for V and 3 bases for J; bases not matched to a gene: 3. CDR3 coding DNA: TGCGCCAGCAGCTTGCCTAGCGGGGCGACAGATACGCAGTATTTT. This codes for CASSLPSGATDTQYF.

This sequence joins TRBV7-2 and TRBJ1-6; D not resolved. The CDR3 loop spans 18 amino acids. The germline gives CDR1 SGHTA, CDR2 FQGNSA. The V and J ends lost 5 bases and 3 bases respectively, with 20 bases between them. DNA for the CDR3: TGTGCCAGCAGCCCTTCCGCCCGCGGGGTCGGCTATAATTCACCCCTCCACTTT. This translates into CASSPSARGVGYNSPLHF. The complete variable domain, with remaining parts taken from reference TRBV7-2 and TRBJ1-6, reads GAGVSQSPSNKVTEKGKDVELRCDPISGHTALYWYRQSLGQGLEFLIYFQGNSAPDKSGLPSDRFSAERTGGSVSTLTIQRTQQEDSAVYLCASSPSARGVGYNSPLHFGNGTRLTVT.

V and J are TRBV3-1 (or the pseudogene TRBV3-2) and TRBJ1-2; D is uncertain. Per the germline V gene, CDR1 is LGHDT and CDR2 is YNNKEL (reference sequence). Trimming stripped 0 bases from V and 4 bases from J, with 15 bases between. This CDR3 comprises 16 residues. The CDR3 DNA is TGTGCCAGCAGCCAAGACCCGTGGAGTGCGGCCTATGGCTACACCTTC. Its protein is CASSQDPWSAAYGYTF.